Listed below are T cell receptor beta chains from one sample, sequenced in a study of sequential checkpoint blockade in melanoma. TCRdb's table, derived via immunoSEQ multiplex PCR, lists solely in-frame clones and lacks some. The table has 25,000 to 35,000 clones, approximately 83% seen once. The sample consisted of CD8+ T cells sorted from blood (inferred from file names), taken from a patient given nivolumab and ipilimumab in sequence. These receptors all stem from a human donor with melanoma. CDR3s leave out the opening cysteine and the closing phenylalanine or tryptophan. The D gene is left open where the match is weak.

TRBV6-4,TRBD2,ASSVASGSDEQF
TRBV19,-,ASSPDGGYNEQF
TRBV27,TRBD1,ASSSTGAGQPQH
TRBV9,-,ASSVGAGDGYT
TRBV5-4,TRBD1,ASSLSDRGINEQY
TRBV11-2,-,ASSTSGGGRGTEVF
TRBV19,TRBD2,ASSPVAGGSLSYYNEQF
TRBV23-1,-,ASSIRGRPYGYT
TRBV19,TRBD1,ASSATGFSYNEQF
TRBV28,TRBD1,ASSPTTGGSAGYT
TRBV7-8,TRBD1,ASSTEGQDRKAEAF
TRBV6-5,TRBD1,ASSYSGTVGYEQY
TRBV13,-,ASSIQGSGSGGEQF
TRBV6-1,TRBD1,ASGYRGRPEKLF
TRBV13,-,ASSASGNTEAF
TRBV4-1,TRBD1,ASSQRGPDNEQF
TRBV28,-,ASTFRGTTYEQY
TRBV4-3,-,ASSPHARGNYNEQF
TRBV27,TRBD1,ASSLRTGNHEQY
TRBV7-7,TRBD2,ASSLGREGVLNEQF
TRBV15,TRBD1,ATRDGQGKGGYT
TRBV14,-,ASSQGLRGGEKLF
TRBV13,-,ASSLEAGNTEAF
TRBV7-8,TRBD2,ASSLAGGRDEQF
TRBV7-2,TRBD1,ASSSGQVEETQY
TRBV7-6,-,ASSLDGTPGNTIY
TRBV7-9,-,ASSSREGTEAF
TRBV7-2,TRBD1,ASSWTGNTEAF
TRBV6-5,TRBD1,ASSSGTGSGELF
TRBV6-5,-,ASSYGRAYEQY
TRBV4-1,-,ASSDRSETQY
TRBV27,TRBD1,ASSFGQGNQPQH
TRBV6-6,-,ASTVGDANTEAF
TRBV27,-,ASTESQGRNSNQPQH
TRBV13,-,ASSLGRDITYEQY
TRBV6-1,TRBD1,ASRPRGQNTEAF
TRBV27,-,ASSLTQNYEQY
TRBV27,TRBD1,ASRTGASYEQY
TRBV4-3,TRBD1,ASSQDTGVGTEAF
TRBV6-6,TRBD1,ASIPQGAGEQF
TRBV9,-,AGSVGGGAHEQY
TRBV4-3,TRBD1,ASSQDPGQDEKLF
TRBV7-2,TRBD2,ASIPSGGLAETQY
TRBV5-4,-,ASSLERGRYGYT
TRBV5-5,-,ASSSHPGVQPQH
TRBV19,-,ASSIDPLTEAF
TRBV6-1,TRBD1,ASSLRDRVPDTQY
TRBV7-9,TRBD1,ASSRGQIYGYT
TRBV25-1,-,ASRPVGGRYTEAF
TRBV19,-,ASSGRGTDTQY
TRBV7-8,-,ASSLDSAGRSHGYT
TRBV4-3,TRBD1,ASSLGQGHGYT
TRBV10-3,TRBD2,AISAGGGDAETQY
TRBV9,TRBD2,ASSVGASGSTDTQY
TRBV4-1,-,ASSQDQQGANYGYT
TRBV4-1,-,ASSFAEGTHEQY
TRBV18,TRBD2,ASSRPSGDHEQY
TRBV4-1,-,ASSQGRGNQPQH
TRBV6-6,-,ASRGDQSPLH